One sample yielded the 9 T cell receptor beta chains listed below, sequenced in a study of Ad26.COV2.S vaccination and SARS-CoV-2 variants (dated by TCRdb to the early 2020s). Sample treatment or condition, as interpreted from the label and publication: about 20 received Ad26.COV2.S at low or high dose, single or two shots; about 5 received placebo; per-sample allocation not given. For vaccine and placebo recipients, repertoires were sequenced using samples collected on day 63 after the first injection. The library was generated by the immunoSEQ multiplex PCR assay. TCRdb's version of the immuneACCESS table is confined to in-frame rearrangements and falls short of the full clone set. An unresolved V gene accounts for under half of the shortfall where checked; the remainder is of unknown origin. The sample profile shows fewer than 500,000 clones; roughly 91% of them were found once. Around 4.5% of the sample rests with the top ten.

The sample consisted of peripheral blood, taken in a trial of Ad26.COV2.S vaccine versus placebo. The receptor set was obtained from a person between 18 and 65 years old who received the Ad26.COV2.S COVID-19 vaccine or a placebo.

The chain carries TRBV19 and TRBJ1-5; a weak D match, TRBD1 (6 bases). V lost 1 base and J 6 bases, leaving 16 bases between the germline ends. CDR1 is LNHDA, CDR2 SQIVND, per germline (reference sequence). The CDR3 runs 16 residues. CDR3 nucleotide sequence: TGTGCCAGTAGTATAGTTGGGGGGCCGAACGGTCAGCCCCAGCATTTT. This translates into CASSIVGGPNGQPQHF.

The chain is built from TRBV12-3 or TRBV12-4 and TRBJ1-2, with D perhaps matching TRBD1 (5 bases). The V gene lost 10 bases and the J gene lost 4 bases, with 10 bases spanning the gap. The CDR3 length is 11 residues. The CDR3 is CANTGGYGYTF. The CDR3, as DNA: TGTGCCAATACAGGTGGCTATGGCTACACCTTC.

The chain is built from TRBV29-1 and TRBJ1-1; the D gene is possibly TRBD1 (6 bases). Trimming left V 7 bases short and J 11 bases short, with 26 bases between. In germline, CDR1 is SQVTM, CDR2 ANQGSEA. This CDR3 is built from 14 residues. CDR3 bases: TGCAGCGCCCTGAGGGCGGGACAAAGTGGGATTGCTTTCTTT. This encodes CSALRAGQSGIAFF.

J is TRBJ2-7 and V is TRBV6-5; 8 bases agree with TRBD1. This CDR3 has 15 amino acids. Germline V gene lookup returns CDR1 MNHEY and CDR2 SVGAGI. V dropped 0 bases and J dropped 2; count of bases not matched to a gene: 3. The CDR3 DNA reads as TGTGCCAGCAGTTACTCGACAGGGGCCCCCTACGAGCAGTACTTC. This translates into CASSYSTGAPYEQYF.

The chain carries TRBV10-3 and TRBJ2-5; D is possibly TRBD1 (5 bases). CDR1 is ENHRY and CDR2 is SYGVKD in the germline V gene. The CDR3 spans 15 residues. The ends were cut back, 5 bases at V and 2 bases at J, with 15 bases in the middle. The CDR3 DNA sequence: TGTGCCATCAGTTCAACGACAGCAACACAAGAGACCCAGTACTTC. Amino acid sequence: CAISSTTATQETQYF.

The J gene is TRBJ2-7, the V gene TRBV9; 11 positions agree with TRBD1. CDR1 is SGDLS and CDR2 is YYNGEE in the germline V gene. J gave up 5 bases and V 0 bases, and 4 bases lay outside the gene matches. CDR3 length: 15 amino acids. The CDR3: CASSVDRTGGHEQYF. The CDR3, as DNA: TGTGCCAGCAGCGTAGACCGGACAGGGGGCCACGAGCAGTACTTC. The full variable domain, rest sourced from reference TRBV9 and TRBJ2-7, is DSGVTQTPKHLITATGQRVTLRCSPRSGDLSVYWYQQSLDQGLQFLIQYYNGEERAKGNILERFSAQQFPDLHSELNLSSLELGDSALYFCASSVDRTGGHEQYFGPGTRLTVT.

The V call is TRBV19, the J call TRBJ1-1; D gene unclear. CDR1 is LNHDA, CDR2 SQIVND, per germline (reference sequence). The CDR3 spans 14 residues. The V gene lost 5 bases and the J gene lost 1 base, with 11 bases spanning the gap. For the CDR3, the DNA is TGTGCCAGTAGTGGGCGACGGCAGAACACTGAAGCTTTCTTT. It translates to CASSGRRQNTEAFF.

The J gene is TRBJ2-3, the V gene TRBV11-2, with 10 bases matching TRBD2. CDR1 SGHAT and CDR2 FQNNGV come from the germline V gene. Germline trimming cut 0 bases from V and 1 base from J; bases unmatched to any gene: 4. The CDR3 length is 17 residues. The CDR3 DNA sequence: TGTGCCAGCAGCTTAGATCCGCTAGCGGGAGGCACAGATACGCAGTATTTT. It encodes CASSLDPLAGGTDTQYF.

The chain is built from TRBV6-4 and TRBJ1-1; 7 positions agree with TRBD1. The CDR3 runs to 16 residues. Trimming at V came to 4 bases and at J to 0 bases, leaving 8 bases not matched to a gene. Germline V lookup: CDR1 MRHNA, CDR2 SNTAGT. Here the CDR3 DNA reads TGTGCCAGCAGTGGCCCGGGACAGCAAATGAACACTGAAGCTTTCTTT. Its translation: CASSGPGQQMNTEAFF.